One T cell receptor (beta chain) is described in this entry. Its antigen is unidentified. CD4+ T cells that had been cultured provided DNA sequenced with the Oncomine TCR Beta short-read assay. TCRdb re-called the PCR reads through MiXCR, storing one row per CDR3 protein. This table has about 8,100 distinct CDR3 sequences, roughly three fifths appearing once. This sample is part of a study of vaccination and CD4 T cells after COVID-19. Study at large: Post-COVID sampling occurred a median about 100 days after diagnosis (range 35 to 161). Overlapping peptides of the spike proteins of SARS-CoV-2, HCoV-NL63, HCoV-OC43 and HCoV-229E were used for cell stimulation.

Overall study results and limits: A nonsignificant rise from about 20 to 38 was seen in the median number of SARS-CoV-2-reactive clonotypes.

Germline V gene sequence: CDR1 MNHNS, CDR2 SASEGT. This CDR3 is built from 15 residues. The junction had 9 bases not matched to a gene; V was cut back by 5 bases and J by 3 bases. Treatment given: approximately 9-day PBMC culture with coronavirus spike peptide pools or control peptides (ViraFEST assay). TCRs were sequenced by ViraFEST after antigen-specific T cells had been expanded with peptide pools. Sequenced: CD4+ T cells from blood, cultured in vitro. The chain is built from TRBV6-1 and TRBJ2-7, with 8 nucleotides matching TRBD1. The clonotype was recovered from a human donor who had recovered from COVID-19. In DNA form, the CDR3 reads TGTGCCAGCAGTCGGACAGGGACCGGGGACTACGAGCAGTACTTC. This codes for CASSRTGTGDYEQYF.